This T cell receptor beta chain appears in the sequencing data of a study of T cell responses to AZD1222 COVID-19 vaccine. Regarding the study as a whole: Repertoires were collected only later (after the peak T cell response had occurred).

The ends were cut back, 2 bases at V and 11 bases at J, with 10 bases in the middle. The CDR3 is 12 amino acids. In germline, CDR1 is LNHDA, CDR2 SQIVND (reference sequence). This clone was seen a handful of times. Its cognate antigen is unknown. Some clones are missing from TCRdb's copy, which holds only in-frame ones; the method was immunoSEQ multiplex PCR. The profile shows about 150,000 clones, 90% of them singletons. J is TRBJ1-5 and V is TRBV19; D remains ambiguous. The specimen was peripheral blood, collected on day 0 of AZD1222 vaccination. This TCR came from an adult in good health. The CDR3 DNA follows: TGTGCCAGTAGTATAACCCTCGGGACCCAGCATTTT. Amino acid sequence: CASSITLGTQHF. Complete variable domain (other parts from reference TRBV19 and TRBJ1-5): DGGITQSPKYLFRKEGQNVTLSCEQNLNHDAMYWYRQDPGQGLRLIYYSQIVNDFQKGDIAEGYSVSREKKESFPLTVTSAQKNPTAFYLCASSITLGTQHFGDGTRLSIL.